The 30 T cell receptor beta chains below were found in one sample sequenced in a study of T cell responses to AZD1222 COVID-19 vaccine. Repertoires were generated with immunoSEQ multiplex PCR, while TCRdb's copy carries only in-frame clones and drops some. The sample has 130,000 to 150,000 clones, about 92% seen once. The sequenced sample was peripheral blood, obtained on day 0 of AZD1222 vaccination. The receptor set was obtained from an adult in good health.

V gene TRBV15 combines with J gene TRBJ2-6, with 8 positions matching TRBD1. This CDR3 is 17 amino acids long. Trimming took 5 bases from V and 4 from J; bases not matched to a gene: 10. From germline, CDR1 is LNHNV and CDR2 YYDKDF (reference sequence). The CDR3 DNA follows: TGTGCCACCAGCCGTTCCAGGGGGCAGCGCGGGGCCAACGTCCTGACTTTC. Translating gives CATSRSRGQRGANVLTF.

This clone was observed a handful of times. The gene calls are TRBV6-1 and TRBJ1-5; no reliable D call. Deletions cut 1 base from V and 0 bases from J, with 10 bases between. This CDR3 contains 16 residues. Germline V gene sequence: CDR1 MNHNS, CDR2 SASEGT. The CDR3 DNA reads TGTGCCAGCAGTGAAGTTATGCGGTATAGCAATCAGCCCCAGCATTTT. This sequence encodes CASSEVMRYSNQPQHF.

The V call is TRBV10-1, the J call TRBJ2-5, with 8 bases aligning to TRBD2. After removal of 4 bases from V and 1 base from J, the junction contained 8 bases not matched to a gene. The CDR3 consists of 16 residues. Looked up from germline, CDR1 is WNHNN and CDR2 is SYGVQD (reference sequence). The CDR3 loop is CASSGGLAGLQETQYF. CDR3 in DNA: TGCGCCAGCAGTGGGGGTTTAGCGGGGCTCCAAGAGACCCAGTACTTC.

V is TRBV2 and J is TRBJ1-6, with D possibly matching TRBD1 (5 bases). CDR1 and CDR2 from the germline V gene are SNHLY and FYNNEI. V lost 7 bases, J lost 5 bases, and 12 bases lay in between. The CDR3 totals 14 residues. The CDR3 coding sequence is TGTGCCAGCACCTGGGAGGGGAATAATTCACCCCTCCACTTT. Its protein product is CASTWEGNNSPLHF.

The chain recombines TRBV29-1 with TRBJ1-1; 10 nucleotides align to TRBD1. In germline, CDR1 is SQVTM, CDR2 ANQGSEA. This CDR3 spans 16 amino acids. After removal of 5 bases from V and 3 bases from J, the junction contained 12 bases not matched to a gene. The CDR3 reads CSVYPGTGVGDTEAFF. The CDR3 DNA sequence: TGCAGCGTTTATCCCGGGACAGGGGTTGGGGACACTGAAGCTTTCTTT.

V usage is TRBV19 and J usage is TRBJ1-6; 10 nucleotides align to TRBD1. The CDR3 extends over 15 amino acids. Germline V lookup: CDR1 LNHDA, CDR2 SQIVND (reference sequence). V was pared by 5 bases and J by 10 bases, with 8 bases of the junction left unmatched. This CDR3 reads CASSAGQGMYSPLHF. The CDR3, as DNA: TGTGCCAGTAGTGCGGGACAGGGGATGTACTCACCCCTCCACTTT.

This rearrangement joins TRBV6-6 to TRBJ1-5; 9 bases are a match to TRBD1. The CDR3 is made up of 16 amino acids. Germline CDR1 and CDR2: MNHNY and SVGAGI (reference sequence). Trimming cost V 7 bases and J 6 bases; bases outside gene matches: 13. CDR3 region: CASILQGATGRQPQHF. Here the CDR3 DNA reads TGTGCCAGCATCCTACAGGGGGCGACTGGTCGTCAGCCCCAGCATTTT.

V is TRBV5-1 and J is TRBJ1-4, with 7 bases matching TRBD1. The J segment lost 4 bases and the V segment lost 3 bases, leaving 6 bases of the junction unmatched. CDR3 size: 15 residues. Germline-derived CDR1 and CDR2 are SGHRS and YFSETQ. The CDR3 here is CASSSGQAGNEKLFF. The CDR3 DNA is TGCGCCAGCAGCTCCGGACAGGCGGGTAATGAAAAACTGTTTTTT.

The chain's CDR3 is CASSLAWETEAFF. DNA of the CDR3: TGTGCCAGCAGCTTGGCTTGGGAGACTGAAGCTTTCTTT. The chain recombines TRBV5-4 with TRBJ1-1, with no clear D. Germline CDR1 is SGHNT and CDR2 is YYREEE (reference sequence). Trimming removed 0 bases from V and 5 bases from J, with 8 bases in between. The CDR3 has 13 residues.

The chain recombines TRBV24-1 with TRBJ1-1, with D uncertain. Trimming shortened V by 9 bases and J by 5 bases, and 9 bases separated the two germline ends. Germline CDR1 and CDR2: KGHDR and SFDVKD. The CDR3 extends over 11 amino acids. The CDR3 coding sequence is TGTGCCACCCGTCGAACGACTGAAGCTTTCTTT. Its translation is CATRRTTEAFF.

The chain employs TRBV6-6 and TRBJ2-7, with 13 bases lining up with TRBD2. Germline CDR1 reads MNHNY; CDR2 reads SVGAGI (reference sequence). The V gene end was trimmed by 0 bases and the J gene end by 13 bases; junction bases not matched to a gene: 6. This CDR3 contains 14 residues. CDR3 in amino acids: CASSYSRTSGGHYF. The CDR3, as DNA: TGTGCCAGCAGTTACTCGCGGACTAGCGGGGGTCATTACTTC.

The V and J genes are TRBV10-1 and TRBJ2-1; 7 bases align to TRBD2. This CDR3 has 15 amino acids. The V segment lost 4 bases and the J segment 5 bases; nucleotides outside the gene matches: 8. CDR1 is WNHNN, CDR2 SYGVQD, per germline (reference sequence). CDR3 bases: TGCGCCAGCAGTGTTGCAGCGGGGCTTAACAATGAGCAGTTCTTC. The encoded protein is CASSVAAGLNNEQFF.

The sample holds one count of this clone. V gene TRBV7-9 combines with J gene TRBJ1-5; D ambiguous. Trimming left V 5 bases short and J 2 bases short, with 16 bases between. CDR1 and CDR2 from the germline V gene are SEHNR and FQNEAQ (reference sequence). The CDR3 runs 16 residues. CDR3 in DNA: TGTGCCAGCAGCCCGCGGTGGGCGTCCGGCAATCAGCCCCAGCATTTT. Protein sequence: CASSPRWASGNQPQHF. Together with reference TRBV7-9 and TRBJ1-5, the CDR3 gives the full variable domain: DTGVSQNPRHKITKRGQNVTFRCDPISEHNRLYWYRQTLGQGPEFLTYFQNEAQLEKSRLLSDRFSAERPKGSFSTLEIQRTEQGDSAMYLCASSPRWASGNQPQHFGDGTRLSIL.

This clone appeared a single time. This sequence joins TRBV5-1 and TRBJ1-3; D gene ambiguous. The CDR3 covers 12 residues. The V and J ends lost 4 bases and 4 bases respectively, with 6 bases between them. Looked up from germline, CDR1 is SGHRS and CDR2 is YFSETQ. CDR3 in amino acids: CASSPAGNTIYF. In DNA, the CDR3 is TGCGCCAGCAGCCCCGCGGGAAACACCATATATTTT.

In this sample, this clone turned up a few times. The chain employs TRBV14 and TRBJ2-7; the D gene is possibly TRBD1 (5 bases). Trimming removed 1 base from V and 1 base from J, with 8 bases in between. The CDR3 spans 14 residues. The germline gives CDR1 SGHDN, CDR2 FVKESK. The CDR3 DNA is TGTGCCAGCAGCCAAGGGTGGACATCCTACGAGCAGTACTTC. Amino acid sequence: CASSQGWTSYEQYF.

This clone has only a few counts. V and J are TRBV6-5 and TRBJ1-4; D not certain. The germline V gene has CDR1 MNHEY and CDR2 SVGAGI. V shed 2 bases and J shed 0 bases, with 7 bases lying between them. The CDR3 has 15 amino acids. The CDR3 nucleotides read TGTGCCAGCAGTTACAGAGGGTCAACTAATGAAAAACTGTTTTTT. This sequence encodes CASSYRGSTNEKLFF.

The rearrangement joins TRBV27 to TRBJ2-1; TRBD2 matches 10 bases. The length of the CDR3 is 15 residues. Per germline, CDR1 MNHEY and CDR2 SMNVEV (reference sequence). The J segment lost 8 bases and the V segment lost 3 bases, leaving 7 bases of the junction unmatched. The CDR3 protein is CASSLTLAGVDEQFF. CDR3 in DNA: TGTGCCAGCAGTTTGACCCTAGCGGGAGTGGATGAGCAGTTCTTC.

The chain joins TRBV6-1 to TRBJ2-3; D is possibly TRBD1 or TRBD2 (7 bases each). The germline V gene encodes CDR1 MNHNS and CDR2 SASEGT. This CDR3 has 18 amino acids. The germline V and J ends were trimmed by 2 bases and 0 bases, with 18 bases remaining between them. CDR3 DNA sequence: TGTGCCAGCAGTGAATGGGTGCGGGGGACAGCGAGCACAGATACGCAGTATTTT. Translation gives CASSEWVRGTASTDTQYF.

The chain employs TRBV3-1 (or the pseudogene TRBV3-2) and TRBJ1-4; possible D gene TRBD1, 5 bases. V lost 1 base, J lost 5 bases, and 11 bases lay in between. This CDR3 spans 15 amino acids. The V gene's germline CDR1 is LGHDT and CDR2 YNNKEL (reference sequence). CDR3 sequence (DNA): TGTGCCAGCAGCCAAGTATACAGGATGAATGAAAAACTGTTTTTT. It is translated as CASSQVYRMNEKLFF.

This chain uses TRBV10-3 with TRBJ2-3, with D possibly TRBD2 on 6 matching bases. Between the trimmed V and J ends, which lost 5 bases and 0 bases, there was a span of 15 bases. The CDR3 has 16 residues. The germline V gene has CDR1 ENHRY and CDR2 SYGVKD. The CDR3 protein is CAISPSAGTSTDTQYF. DNA for the CDR3: TGTGCCATCAGTCCCTCGGCGGGAACTAGCACAGATACGCAGTATTTT.

This CDR3 reads CASSLPQGAFREQYF. CDR3 DNA sequence: TGCGCCAGCAGCTTACCACAGGGGGCGTTTCGCGAGCAGTACTTC. The V call is TRBV5-1, the J call TRBJ2-7, with TRBD1 matching over 9 bases. This CDR3 contains 15 residues. Germline CDR1 reads SGHRS; CDR2 reads YFSETQ. J lost 6 bases, V lost 2 bases, and 9 bases had no gene match.

The chain combines TRBV6-1 with TRBJ2-7; a weak D match, TRBD1 (6 bases). The germline V and J ends were trimmed by 2 bases and 2 bases, with 13 bases remaining between them. Germline assignment: CDR1 MNHNS and CDR2 SASEGT. The CDR3 has 15 residues. DNA for the CDR3: TGTGCCAGCAGTGAATACCCAGGGGTCACCTACGAGCAGTACTTC. Residues: CASSEYPGVTYEQYF.

J is TRBJ1-1 and V is TRBV24-1, with D hard to call. This CDR3 has 13 amino acids. Trimming pared 5 bases from V and 1 base from J, leaving 7 bases between. Germline lookup yields CDR1 KGHDR and CDR2 SFDVKD. In nucleotides, the CDR3 is TGTGCCACCAGTGCCGCAGAGAACACTGAAGCTTTCTTT. Protein: CATSAAENTEAFF.

The chain uses TRBV19 and TRBJ2-7; 12 bases are shared with TRBD2. CDR1 LNHDA and CDR2 SQIVND come from the germline V gene (reference sequence). The CDR3 consists of 15 residues. V gave up 3 bases and J gave up 3 bases; unmatched junction bases: 3. CDR3 protein: CASSMKLAGGYEQYF. The DNA for the CDR3 is TGTGCCAGTAGTATGAAACTAGCGGGAGGCTACGAGCAGTACTTC.

In its sample, this clone was seen once. The chain employs TRBV29-1 and TRBJ2-2; D perhaps matches TRBD1 (5 bases). CDR1 SQVTM and CDR2 ANQGSEA come from the germline V gene. CDR3 length equals 15 residues. V shed 6 bases and J shed 4 bases, with 18 bases lying between them. The CDR3 DNA is TGCAGCGTCCTAGGGGAAGGGGTCTCCACCGGGGAGCTGTTTTTT. Translation: CSVLGEGVSTGELFF.

The V and J genes are TRBV6-5 and TRBJ2-3; a possible D gene is TRBD2 (6 bases). The germline V gene encodes CDR1 MNHEY and CDR2 SVGAGI. V shed 0 bases and J shed 2 bases, with 12 bases lying between them. The CDR3 extends over 16 amino acids. The CDR3 DNA is TGTGCCAGCAGTTACTCAGGGACTTTTACCACAGATACGCAGTATTTT. Its translation: CASSYSGTFTTDTQYF.

This sequence joins TRBV25-1 and TRBJ2-5, with 10 bases identical to TRBD1. The CDR3 consists of 16 residues. Germline CDR1 is MGHDK and CDR2 is SYGVNS. With V trimmed by 3 bases and J by 4 bases, 8 bases remained unmatched. CDR3 nucleotides: TGTGCCAGCAGTGACGACGGGACAGGGGAATCAGAGACCCAGTACTTC. Encoded protein: CASSDDGTGESETQYF.

The chain combines TRBV18 with TRBJ1-4, with D possibly being TRBD1 (6 bases). V was clipped by 4 bases and J by 0 bases, with 12 bases between them. There are 16 residues in the CDR3. The germline CDR1 and CDR2 sequences are KGHSH and LQKENI. This CDR3 reads CASSQRQASTNEKLFF. The CDR3 DNA follows: TGTGCCAGCTCACAACGACAGGCTTCAACTAATGAAAAACTGTTTTTT.

This clone was observed a single time. The rearrangement joins TRBV12-3 or TRBV12-4 to TRBJ1-2; TRBD1 might be the D (5 bases). The CDR3 consists of 13 residues. The V and J ends lost 7 bases and 6 bases respectively, with 15 bases between them. Here the CDR3 reads CASTQGDLHGYTF. The CDR3 DNA reads as TGTGCCAGCACCCAAGGGGACCTCCATGGCTACACCTTC.

The chain is built from TRBV11-3 and TRBJ2-1, with D possibly matching TRBD1 (5 bases). V lost 2 bases to trimming and J lost 5 bases, with 7 bases between them. Per the germline V gene, CDR1 is SGHNT and CDR2 is YENEEA. This CDR3 region has 13 residues. This CDR3 is CASSLMTDNEQFF. The CDR3 DNA is TGTGCCAGCAGCTTAATGACAGACAATGAGCAGTTCTTC. The whole variable domain, filled in from reference TRBV11-3 and TRBJ2-1, reads EAGVVQSPRYKIIEKKQPVAFWCNPISGHNTLYWYLQNLGQGPELLIRYENEEAVDDSQLPKDRFSAERLKGVDSTLKIQPAELGDSAVYLCASSLMTDNEQFFGPGTRLTVL.